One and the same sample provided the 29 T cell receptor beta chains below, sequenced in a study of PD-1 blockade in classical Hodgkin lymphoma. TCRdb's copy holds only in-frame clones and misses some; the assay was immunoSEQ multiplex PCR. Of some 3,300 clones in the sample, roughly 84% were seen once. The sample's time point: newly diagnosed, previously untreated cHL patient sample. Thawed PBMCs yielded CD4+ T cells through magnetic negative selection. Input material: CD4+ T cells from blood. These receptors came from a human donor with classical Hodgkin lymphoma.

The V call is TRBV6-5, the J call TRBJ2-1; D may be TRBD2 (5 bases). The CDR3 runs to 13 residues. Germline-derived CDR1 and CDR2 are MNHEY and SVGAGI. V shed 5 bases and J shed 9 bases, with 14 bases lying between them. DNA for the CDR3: TGTGCCAGCAGTCCCTTGGCGGCGGGTGAGCAGTTCTTC. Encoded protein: CASSPLAAGEQFF.

The CDR3 spells CASSEVGVETQYF. The CDR3 nucleotides are TGTGCCAGCAGTGAAGTGGGGGTCGAGACCCAGTACTTC. This chain uses TRBV6-1 with TRBJ2-5; possibly TRBD1 or TRBD2 for D (5 bases each). The length of the CDR3 is 13 residues. Between the trimmed V and J ends, which lost 1 base and 5 bases, there was a span of 8 bases. Looked up from germline, CDR1 is MNHNS and CDR2 is SASEGT.

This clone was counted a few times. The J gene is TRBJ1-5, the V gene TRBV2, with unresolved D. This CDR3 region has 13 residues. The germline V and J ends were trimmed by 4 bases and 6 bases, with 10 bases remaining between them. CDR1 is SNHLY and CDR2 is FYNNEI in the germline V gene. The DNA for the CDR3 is TGTGCCAGCAGTGCCGGAGTTGGTCAGCCCCAGCATTTT. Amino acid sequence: CASSAGVGQPQHF. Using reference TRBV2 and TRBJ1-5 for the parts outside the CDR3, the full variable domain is EPEVTQTPSHQVTQMGQEVILRCVPISNHLYFYWYRQILGQKVEFLVSFYNNEISEKSEIFDDQFSVERPDGSNFTLKIRSTKLEDSAMYFCASSAGVGQPQHFGDGTRLSIL.

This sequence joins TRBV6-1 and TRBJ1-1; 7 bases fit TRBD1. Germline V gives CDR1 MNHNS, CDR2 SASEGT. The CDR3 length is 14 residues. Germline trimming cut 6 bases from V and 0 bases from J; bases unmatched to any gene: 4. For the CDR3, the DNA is TGTGCCAGCAGGGGGGACAGACTGAACACTGAAGCTTTCTTT. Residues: CASRGDRLNTEAFF.

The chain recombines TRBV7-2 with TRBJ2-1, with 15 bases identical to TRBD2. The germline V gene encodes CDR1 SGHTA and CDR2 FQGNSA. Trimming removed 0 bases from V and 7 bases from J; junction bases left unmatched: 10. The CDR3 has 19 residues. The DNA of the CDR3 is TGTGCCAGCAGCTTAGCACCAAGCGGGACTAGCGGGAGGCCGAATGAGCAGTTCTTC. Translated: CASSLAPSGTSGRPNEQFF.

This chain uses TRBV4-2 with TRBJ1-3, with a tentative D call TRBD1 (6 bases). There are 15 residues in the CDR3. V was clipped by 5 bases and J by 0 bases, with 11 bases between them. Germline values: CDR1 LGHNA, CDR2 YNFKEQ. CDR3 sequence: CASSLEGGSGNTIYF. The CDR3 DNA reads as TGTGCCAGCAGCTTGGAGGGGGGCTCTGGAAACACCATATATTTT.

DNA for the CDR3: TGTGCCAGCAGCACCGGGACAGGATATTACGAGCAGTACTTC. Encoded protein: CASSTGTGYYEQYF. The chain recombines TRBV2 with TRBJ2-7; 8 positions match TRBD1. With V trimmed by 6 bases and J by 4 bases, 8 bases remained unmatched. Germline V CDR1 and CDR2: SNHLY, FYNNEI. CDR3 size: 14 residues.

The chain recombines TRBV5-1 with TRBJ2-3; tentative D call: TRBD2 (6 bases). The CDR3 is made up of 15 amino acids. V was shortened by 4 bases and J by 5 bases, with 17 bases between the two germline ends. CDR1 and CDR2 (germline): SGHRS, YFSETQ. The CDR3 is CASSLETGVGDTQYF. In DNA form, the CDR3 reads TGCGCCAGCAGCCTAGAAACGGGGGTGGGAGATACGCAGTATTTT.

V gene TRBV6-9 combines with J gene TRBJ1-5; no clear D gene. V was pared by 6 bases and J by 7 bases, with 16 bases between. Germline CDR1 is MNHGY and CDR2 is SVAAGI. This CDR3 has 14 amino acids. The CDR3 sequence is CASSPYLLGQPQHF. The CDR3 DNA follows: TGTGCCAGCAGCCCCTATTTGCTCGGGCAGCCCCAGCATTTT.

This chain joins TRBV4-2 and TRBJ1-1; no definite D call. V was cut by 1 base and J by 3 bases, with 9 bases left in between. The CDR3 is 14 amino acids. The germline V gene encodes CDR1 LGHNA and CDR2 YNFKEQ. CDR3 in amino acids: CASSQARGDTEAFF. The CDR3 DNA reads TGTGCCAGCAGCCAAGCTCGGGGTGACACTGAAGCTTTCTTT.

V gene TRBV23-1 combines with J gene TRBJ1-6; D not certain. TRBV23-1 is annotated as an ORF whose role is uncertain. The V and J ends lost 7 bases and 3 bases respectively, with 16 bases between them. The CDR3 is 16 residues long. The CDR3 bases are TGCGCCAGCACCCCCGCGACGGCCGACTATAATTCACCCCTCCACTTT. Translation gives CASTPATADYNSPLHF.

This CDR3 is CASSLEVAGSGNTIYF. CDR3 nucleotides: TGCGCCAGCAGCTTGGAGGTCGCAGGCTCTGGAAACACCATATATTTT. The V call is TRBV5-1, the J call TRBJ1-3; D not resolved. Trimming took off 0 bases at V and 0 bases at J, with 10 bases between the two ends. This CDR3 contains 16 residues. Germline V CDR1 and CDR2: SGHRS, YFSETQ.

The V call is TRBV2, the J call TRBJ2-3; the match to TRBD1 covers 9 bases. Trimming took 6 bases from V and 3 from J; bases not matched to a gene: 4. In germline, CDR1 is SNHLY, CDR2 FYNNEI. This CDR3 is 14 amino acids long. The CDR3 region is CASRPTGGTDTQYF. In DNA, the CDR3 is TGTGCCAGCAGACCGACAGGGGGGACAGATACGCAGTATTTT.

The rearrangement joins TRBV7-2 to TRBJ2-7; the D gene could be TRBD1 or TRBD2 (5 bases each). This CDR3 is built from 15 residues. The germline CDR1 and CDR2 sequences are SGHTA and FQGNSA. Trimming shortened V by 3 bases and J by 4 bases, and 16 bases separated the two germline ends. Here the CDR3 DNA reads TGTGCCAGCAGCTTCTTCCCTGGGTGGGGGTACGAGCAGTACTTC. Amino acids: CASSFFPGWGYEQYF.

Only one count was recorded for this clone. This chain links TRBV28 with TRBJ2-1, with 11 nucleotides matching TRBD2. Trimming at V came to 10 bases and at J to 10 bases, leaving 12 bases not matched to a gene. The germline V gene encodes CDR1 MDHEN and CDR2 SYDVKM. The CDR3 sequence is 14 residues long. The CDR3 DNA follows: TGTGCCACCTCCTTAGCGGGAGGGATAGGGGAGCAGTTCTTC. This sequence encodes CATSLAGGIGEQFF.

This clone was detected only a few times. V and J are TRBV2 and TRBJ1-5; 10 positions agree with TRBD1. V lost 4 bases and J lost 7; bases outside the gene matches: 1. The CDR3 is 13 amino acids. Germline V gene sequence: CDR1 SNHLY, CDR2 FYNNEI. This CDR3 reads CASSGTGGQPQHF. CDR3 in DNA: TGTGCCAGCAGTGGGACAGGGGGACAGCCCCAGCATTTT.

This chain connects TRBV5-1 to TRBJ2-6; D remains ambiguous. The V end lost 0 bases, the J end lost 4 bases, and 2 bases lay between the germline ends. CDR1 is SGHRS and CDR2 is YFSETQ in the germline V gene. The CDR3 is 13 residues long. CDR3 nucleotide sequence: TGCGCCAGCAGCTTGGAGGGGGCCAACGTCCTGACTTTC. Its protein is CASSLEGANVLTF.

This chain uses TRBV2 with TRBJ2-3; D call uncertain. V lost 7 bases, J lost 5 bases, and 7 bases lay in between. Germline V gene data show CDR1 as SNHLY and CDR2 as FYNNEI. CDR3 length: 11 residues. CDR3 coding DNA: TGTGCCAGCACCTTCCGAGATACGCAGTATTTT. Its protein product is CASTFRDTQYF.

CDR3 region: CSVGTSGYEQYF. The CDR3 coding sequence is TGCAGCGTAGGGACTAGCGGCTACGAGCAGTACTTC. The chain carries TRBV29-1 and TRBJ2-7, with TRBD2 identical over 11 bases. With V trimmed by 6 bases and J by 3 bases, 1 base remained unmatched. The CDR3 runs to 12 residues. Germline CDR1 and CDR2: SQVTM and ANQGSEA.

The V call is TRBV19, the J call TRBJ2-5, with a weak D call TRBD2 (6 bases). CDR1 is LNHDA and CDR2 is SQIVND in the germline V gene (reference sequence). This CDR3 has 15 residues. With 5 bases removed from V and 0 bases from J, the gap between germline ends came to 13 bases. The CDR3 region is CASSEGLLYQETQYF. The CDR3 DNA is TGTGCCAGTAGTGAGGGACTTCTGTACCAAGAGACCCAGTACTTC. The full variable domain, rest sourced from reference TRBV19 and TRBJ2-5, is DGGITQSPKYLFRKEGQNVTLSCEQNLNHDAMYWYRQDPGQGLRLIYYSQIVNDFQKGDIAEGYSVSREKKESFPLTVTSAQKNPTAFYLCASSEGLLYQETQYFGPGTRLLVL.

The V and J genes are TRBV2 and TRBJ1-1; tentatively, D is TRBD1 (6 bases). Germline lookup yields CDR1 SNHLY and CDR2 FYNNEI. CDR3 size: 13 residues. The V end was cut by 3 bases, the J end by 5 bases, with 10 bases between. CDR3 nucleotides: TGTGCCAGCAGTGATGGGGGGCGGACTGAAGCTTTCTTT. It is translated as CASSDGGRTEAFF.

The CDR3 protein is CASSPLPVANYGYTF. The DNA for the CDR3 is TGTGCCAGCTCACCTTTGCCAGTAGCTAACTATGGCTACACCTTC. J is TRBJ1-2 and V is TRBV18; D is unresolved. The V end lost 3 bases, the J end lost 0 bases, and 11 bases lay between the germline ends. Looked up from germline, CDR1 is KGHSH and CDR2 is LQKENI. This CDR3 contains 15 residues.

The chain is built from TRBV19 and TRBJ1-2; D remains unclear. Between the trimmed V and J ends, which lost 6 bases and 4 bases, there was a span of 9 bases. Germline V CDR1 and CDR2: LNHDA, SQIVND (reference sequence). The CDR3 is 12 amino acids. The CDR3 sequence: CASSAAAYGYTF. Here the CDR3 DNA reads TGTGCCAGTAGCGCGGCAGCCTATGGCTACACCTTC.

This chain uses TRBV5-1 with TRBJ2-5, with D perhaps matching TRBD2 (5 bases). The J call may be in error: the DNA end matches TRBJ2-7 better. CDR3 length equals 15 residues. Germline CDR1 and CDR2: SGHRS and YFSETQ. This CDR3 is CASSLEGEFSYEQYF. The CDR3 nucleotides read TGCGCCAGCAGCTTGGAGGGAGAGTTCTCCTACGAGCAGTACTTC.

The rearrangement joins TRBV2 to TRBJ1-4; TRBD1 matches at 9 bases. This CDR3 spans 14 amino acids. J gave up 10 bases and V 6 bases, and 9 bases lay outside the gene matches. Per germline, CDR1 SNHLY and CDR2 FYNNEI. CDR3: CASSTGQGFGKLFF. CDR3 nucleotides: TGTGCCAGCAGCACGGGACAGGGTTTTGGAAAACTGTTTTTT.

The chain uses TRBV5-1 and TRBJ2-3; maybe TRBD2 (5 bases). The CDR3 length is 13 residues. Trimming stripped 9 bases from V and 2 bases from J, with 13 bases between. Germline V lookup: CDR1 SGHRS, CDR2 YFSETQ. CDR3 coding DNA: TGCGCCACCGCCGGGAAAAACACAGATACGCAGTATTTT. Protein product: CATAGKNTDTQYF. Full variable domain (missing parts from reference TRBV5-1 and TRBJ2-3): KAGVTQTPRYLIKTRGQQVTLSCSPISGHRSVSWYQQTPGQGLQFLFEYFSETQRNKGNFPGRFSGRQFSNSRSEMNVSTLELGDSALYLCATAGKNTDTQYFGPGTRLTVL.

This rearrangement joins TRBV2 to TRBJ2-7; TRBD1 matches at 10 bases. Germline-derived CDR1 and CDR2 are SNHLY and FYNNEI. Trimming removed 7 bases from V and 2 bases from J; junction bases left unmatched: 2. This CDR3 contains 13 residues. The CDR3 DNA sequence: TGTGCCAGCACCGGGACAGGGGCCTACGAGCAGTACTTC. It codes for CASTGTGAYEQYF.

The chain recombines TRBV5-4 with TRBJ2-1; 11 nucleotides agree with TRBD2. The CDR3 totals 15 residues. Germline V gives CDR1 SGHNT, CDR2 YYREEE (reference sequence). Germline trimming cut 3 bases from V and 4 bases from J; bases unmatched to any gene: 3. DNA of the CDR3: TGTGCCAGCAGCTCCGGGACTAGCGGATACAATGAGCAGTTCTTC. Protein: CASSSGTSGYNEQFF.

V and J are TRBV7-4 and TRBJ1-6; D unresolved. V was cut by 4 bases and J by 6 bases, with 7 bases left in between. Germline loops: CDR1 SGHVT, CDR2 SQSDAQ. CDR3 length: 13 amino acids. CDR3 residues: CASSSTRNSPLHF. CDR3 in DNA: TGTGCCAGCAGCTCTACCCGTAATTCACCCCTCCACTTT.